This T cell receptor (beta chain) was obtained from a study of Ad26.COV2.S vaccination and SARS-CoV-2 variants. Study-wide context: By the intramuscular route, Ad26.COV2.S was given once, or twice 56 days apart.

The J segment lost 6 bases and the V segment lost 0 bases, leaving 1 base of the junction unmatched. Germline CDR1 SEHNR, CDR2 FQNEAQ (reference sequence). This CDR3 is built from 14 residues. Only in-frame clones appear in the TCRdb table, and some are missing; sequencing was by immunoSEQ multiplex PCR. This sample carries 350,000 to 500,000 clones, about 90% of them seen once, and the ten largest clones take around 4.2%. Treatment indicated: approximately 18 received Ad26.COV2.S at low or high dose, single or two shots; several received placebo; per-sample allocation not given. All samples were drawn on day 63, counting from the first vaccine or placebo injection. It was Wuhan-strain SARS-CoV-2 spike that the Ad26 vaccine vector expressed. Study-wide results and limits: Vaccine and placebo recipients had similar non-spike TCR breadth. Overall T cell responses may have been underestimated by the analyses of TCR breadth and depth.

The sample holds a few counts of this clone. Antigen: not known. The rearrangement links TRBV7-9 to TRBJ2-2, with 7 nucleotides matching TRBD2. Specimen: peripheral blood, collected in a trial of Ad26.COV2.S vaccine versus placebo. This receptor was taken from a person between 18 and 65 years old who received the Ad26.COV2.S COVID-19 vaccine or a placebo. CDR3 DNA: TGTGCCAGCAGCTTAGCTCTAGCGGCCGGGGAGCTGTTTTTT. Translation gives CASSLALAAGELFF.